This T cell receptor (beta chain) was recovered during a study of OX40 agonist ivuxolimab in advanced cancers. The CDR3 runs 12 residues. Germline CDR1 reads LGHNA; CDR2 reads YNFKEQ. V was trimmed by 1 base and J by 6 bases, leaving 4 bases between them. This clone was counted only a few times. Data came from immunoSEQ multiplex PCR; TCRdb stores just in-frame clones and leaves some out. The sample contains tens of thousands of clones, about 90% of which appear only once. The origin of this receptor is an adult with an advanced solid tumor such as melanoma, head and neck, liver or kidney cancer. The chain employs TRBV4-2 and TRBJ1-5; D remains ambiguous. The sequenced sample was CD4+ or CD8+ T cells sorted from blood, obtained in a trial of the OX40 agonist ivuxolimab. This CDR3 reads CASSQGRQPQHF. In nucleotides, the CDR3 is TGTGCCAGCAGCCAAGGACGTCAGCCCCAGCATTTT.